Each of the 22 T cell receptor beta chains below was sequenced from the same sample in a study of CD8+CD57+ T cells in acquired aplastic anemia. CDR3 and TCR beta VDJ profiling relied on genomic DNA as the template. TCRdb re-analysed the reads in MiXCR, keeping a single row per CDR3 protein. The table records 150,000 to 200,000 distinct CDR3 sequences, 64% of them present only once. Sequencing used sorted CD4+, CD8+, or CD8+CD57+ T cells (not recorded which) from PBMCs. The receptors here all came from a human donor with severe aplastic anemia or a healthy control (not recorded which).

The chain recombines TRBV20-1 with TRBJ2-7; 7 bases agree with TRBD1. The germline V gene encodes CDR1 DFQATT and CDR2 SNEGSKA (reference sequence). This CDR3 contains 14 residues. J lost 1 base, V lost 7 bases, and 10 bases had no gene match. The CDR3 nucleotides are TGCAGTGTCCGCCAGCACAGGGGTTCCTACGAGCAGTACTTC. Translation: CSVRQHRGSYEQYF.

The rearrangement joins TRBV7-3 to TRBJ2-3; TRBD2 matches 12 bases. The CDR3 length is 16 residues. Trimming removed 5 bases from V and 5 bases from J; junction bases left unmatched: 8. The V gene's germline CDR1 is SGHTA and CDR2 FQGTGA. CDR3 DNA: TGTGCCAGCAGCGTTCCTCCGGGACTAGCGGGAGATACGCAGTATTTT. Translating gives CASSVPPGLAGDTQYF.

CDR3 nucleotides: TGCAGTGCCCAGACAGGGGGTAGCAATCAGCCCCAGCATTTT. It translates to CSAQTGGSNQPQHF. This chain links TRBV20-1 with TRBJ1-5; the match to TRBD1 covers 9 bases. Germline CDR1 DFQATT, CDR2 SNEGSKA (reference sequence). The ends lost 6 bases at V and 0 bases at J; junction bases unmatched: 3. This CDR3 contains 14 residues.

For this clonotype: At one end, the junction sequence differs from germline, possibly due to a read error. The chain has TRBV24-1 and TRBJ2-2, with D possibly matching TRBD2 (5 bases). Germline lookup yields CDR1 KGHDR and CDR2 SFDVKD. The CDR3 has 15 residues. DNA for the CDR3: TGTGCCAACAGTGATTTGCAGACCGGAACCGGGGAGCTGCTTTTT. This encodes CANSDLQTGTGELLF.

This clonotype has a single count. The chain carries TRBV4-1 and TRBJ2-7; no firm D call. V shed 0 bases and J shed 3 bases, with 9 bases lying between them. The CDR3 has 14 amino acids. The germline V gene has CDR1 MGHRA and CDR2 YSYEKL. CDR3 amino acids: CASSQEAVLYEQYF. In nucleotides, the CDR3 is TGCGCCAGCAGCCAAGAAGCCGTTCTCTACGAGCAGTACTTC.

On this clonotype: A much larger clonotype is one base distant, so this may be a read error. The CDR3 region is CASSEGRGLYYERYF. The CDR3 coding sequence is TGTGCCAGCAGTGAAGGAAGAGGGTTGTATTACGAGCGGTACTTC. The chain combines TRBV6-1 with TRBJ2-7; the D gene is possibly TRBD2 (5 bases). The CDR3 contains 15 residues. Germline V gives CDR1 MNHNS, CDR2 SASEGT.

The chain couples TRBV2 to TRBJ2-5; D possibly corresponds to TRBD1 (5 bases). Germline assignment: CDR1 SNHLY and CDR2 FYNNEI. This CDR3 is built from 11 residues. The ends were cut back, 8 bases at V and 5 bases at J, with 9 bases in the middle. The CDR3 loop is CASQGVETQYF. CDR3 coding DNA: TGTGCCAGCCAAGGGGTGGAGACCCAGTACTTC. Full variable domain (missing parts from reference TRBV2 and TRBJ2-5): EPEVTQTPSHQVTQMGQEVILRCVPISNHLYFYWYRQILGQKVEFLVSFYNNEISEKSEIFDDQFSVERPDGSNFTLKIRSTKLEDSAMYFCASQGVETQYFGPGTRLLVL.

The chain couples TRBV24-1 to TRBJ2-3; 9 bases match TRBD1. Per the germline V gene, CDR1 is KGHDR and CDR2 is SFDVKD. Germline trimming cut 2 bases from V and 4 bases from J; bases unmatched to any gene: 6. This CDR3 has 16 amino acids. In nucleotides, the CDR3 is TGTGCCACCAGTGATTGGGACAGGGATGGTCCAGATACGCAGTATTTT. Translating gives CATSDWDRDGPDTQYF.

This sequence joins TRBV5-1 and TRBJ1-2; 9 bases map to TRBD1. This CDR3 comprises 14 residues. CDR1 is SGHRS, CDR2 YFSETQ, per germline. Unmatched junction bases numbered 9, after V lost 4 bases and J lost 8 bases. Here the CDR3 reads CASSQGDRVRGYTF. The DNA for the CDR3 is TGCGCCAGCAGCCAAGGGGACAGGGTGAGGGGCTACACCTTC.

This rearrangement joins TRBV25-1 to TRBJ1-1, with TRBD1 as a possible D gene (5 bases). The CDR3 has 15 amino acids. Trimming took 5 bases from V and 5 from J, leaving 18 bases between them. Germline V gives CDR1 MGHDK, CDR2 SYGVNS. The CDR3: CASSPLGGVGTEAFF. The CDR3, as DNA: TGTGCCAGCAGTCCCCTCGGGGGGGTGGGGACTGAAGCTTTCTTT.

This clonotype is classed as medium-sized (0.01 to 0.1%). The chain links TRBV29-1 to TRBJ1-2, with 7 bases aligning to TRBD1. Trimming at V came to 8 bases and at J to 3 bases, leaving 6 bases not matched to a gene. The CDR3 is 12 residues long. Germline lookup yields CDR1 SQVTM and CDR2 ANQGSEA. The CDR3 bases are TGCAGCTTGACAGGGAACGACTATGGCTACACCTTC. Encoded protein: CSLTGNDYGYTF.

The chain joins TRBV19 to TRBJ2-1, with D perhaps given as TRBD1 or TRBD2 (5 bases each). The CDR3 length is 13 residues. Germline assignment: CDR1 LNHDA and CDR2 SQIVND (reference sequence). V lost 2 bases to trimming and J lost 6 bases, with 8 bases between them. CDR3 loop: CASSIIGGNEQFF. In nucleotides, the CDR3 is TGTGCCAGTAGTATAATTGGGGGCAATGAGCAGTTCTTC.

This rearrangement joins TRBV19 to TRBJ2-5, with 7 bases matching TRBD1. Germline CDR1 and CDR2: LNHDA and SQIVND (reference sequence). The CDR3 has 15 residues. Trimming cost V 4 bases and J 2 bases; bases outside gene matches: 7. The CDR3 DNA follows: TGTGCCAGTAGTAGAACAGGGGAACGACAAGAGACCCAGTACTTC. Protein: CASSRTGERQETQYF.

This clonotype has just a few counts. CDR3 in amino acids: CAIIPERGTEAFF. CDR3 bases: TGTGCCATCATACCGGAGAGAGGCACTGAAGCTTTCTTT. V usage is TRBV10-3 and J usage is TRBJ1-1; D not resolved. The CDR3 sequence is 13 residues long. In germline, CDR1 is ENHRY, CDR2 SYGVKD. Trimming cost V 7 bases and J 4 bases, with 13 bases left between them.

The genes are TRBV6-5 and TRBJ2-2; 7 bases line up with TRBD1. V lost 8 bases and J lost 5; bases outside the gene matches: 5. The germline CDR1 and CDR2 sequences are MNHEY and SVGAGI. The CDR3 spans 13 residues. CDR3 region: CASLEDRTGELFF. Here the CDR3 DNA reads TGTGCCAGCTTGGAGGACAGGACCGGGGAGCTGTTTTTT.

The genes are TRBV20-1 and TRBJ2-5; the match to TRBD2 covers 7 bases. V lost 4 bases to trimming and J lost 4 bases; unmatched junction nucleotides: 12. CDR1 is DFQATT, CDR2 SNEGSKA, per germline (reference sequence). The CDR3 consists of 15 residues. The chain's CDR3 is CSAIVGTGRTETQYF. DNA for the CDR3: TGCAGTGCTATCGTAGGAACCGGGAGGACAGAGACCCAGTACTTC.

The chain joins TRBV11-2 to TRBJ1-1, with D perhaps TRBD1 (5 bases). CDR1 SGHAT and CDR2 FQNNGV come from the germline V gene. This CDR3 region has 15 residues. Trimming pared 4 bases from V and 0 bases from J, leaving 12 bases between. CDR3 in amino acids: CASSWGEFMNTEAFF. The CDR3 nucleotides are TGTGCCAGCAGCTGGGGGGAGTTCATGAACACTGAAGCTTTCTTT. The whole variable domain, remainder taken from reference TRBV11-2 and TRBJ1-1, is EAGVAQSPRYKIIEKRQSVAFWCNPISGHATLYWYQQILGQGPKLLIQFQNNGVVDDSQLPKDRFSAERLKGVDSTLKIQPAKLEDSAVYLCASSWGEFMNTEAFFGQGTRLTVV.

The V call is TRBV15, the J call TRBJ1-1; D remains unclear. This CDR3 is built from 13 residues. The germline V gene has CDR1 LNHNV and CDR2 YYDKDF (reference sequence). Trimming removed 4 bases at V and 1 base at J, with 7 bases between. CDR3 in DNA: TGTGCCACCAGCAAACAGCAGAACACTGAAGCTTTCTTT. It yields the protein CATSKQQNTEAFF.

J is TRBJ2-1 and V is TRBV7-8, with D perhaps being TRBD1 or TRBD2 (6 bases each). CDR1 is SGHVS, CDR2 FQNEAQ, per germline. This CDR3 is 14 amino acids long. V was pared by 5 bases and J by 6 bases, with 14 bases between. The CDR3 loop reads CASSPGAPGNEQFF. The CDR3 DNA is TGTGCCAGCAGCCCGGGGGCGCCCGGCAATGAGCAGTTCTTC.

The chain combines TRBV29-1 with TRBJ1-1; unclear D gene. In germline, CDR1 is SQVTM, CDR2 ANQGSEA. The CDR3 consists of 13 residues. V was shortened by 7 bases and J by 3 bases, with 15 bases between the two germline ends. The CDR3 loop reads CSASRTGDTEAFF. The CDR3 nucleotides read TGCAGCGCCTCTCGGACCGGCGACACTGAAGCTTTCTTT.

This clonotype was recorded at least ten times. This chain connects TRBV24-1 to TRBJ2-7; 7 bases align to TRBD1. This CDR3 comprises 14 residues. Trimming removed 7 bases from V and 0 bases from J; junction bases left unmatched: 5. Germline CDR1 is KGHDR and CDR2 is SFDVKD. This CDR3 reads CATSHRDSSYEQYF. Here the CDR3 DNA reads TGTGCCACCAGCCACCGGGACAGCTCCTACGAGCAGTACTTC.

This clonotype was found many times. V gene TRBV3-1 combines with J gene TRBJ1-1; TRBD1 matches 8 bases. J was trimmed by 6 bases and V by 3 bases; bases with no gene match: 12. This CDR3 is 16 amino acids long. CDR1 and CDR2 from the germline V gene are LGHDT and YNNKEL (reference sequence). CDR3 protein: CASSHRRGQGTPEAFF. DNA of the CDR3: TGTGCCAGCAGCCATCGCCGTGGACAGGGTACCCCTGAAGCTTTCTTT.